This T cell receptor beta chain was obtained from a study of T-cell reconstitution after alpha-beta-depleted transplantation in children. Study-level findings and limits: The authors attributed T-cell counts and diversity one year after transplant mostly to newly produced T cells. After transplant, at about two months, alpha-beta T cells were reportedly derived from several hundred expanded graft clones.

The CDR3 totals 15 residues. Germline CDR1 SGDLS, CDR2 YYNGEE. Trimming cost V 2 bases and J 8 bases, with 17 bases left between them. This clonotype was seen many times. Its cognate antigen is unknown. Unique molecular identifiers featured in how the TCRbeta library was prepared. MiXCR was run by TCRdb on the PCR reads, yielding one entry per CDR3 protein. The table has 100,000 to 120,000 distinct CDR3 sequences, 5% to 8% seen once. The origin of this receptor is a male patient aged 2 to 9 who had a stem cell transplant for acute lymphoblastic leukemia, so the T cells may come from the graft donor. The specimen was PBMCs, mostly from graft donor cells, collected 360 days after TCRalphabeta/CD19-depleted stem cell transplant. V gene TRBV9 combines with J gene TRBJ2-4; D might be TRBD1 or TRBD2, each matching 5 bases. The CDR3 here is CASSVWDGDGDIQYF. The CDR3 region has the DNA TGTGCCAGCAGCGTTTGGGATGGGGACGGGGACATTCAGTACTTC.